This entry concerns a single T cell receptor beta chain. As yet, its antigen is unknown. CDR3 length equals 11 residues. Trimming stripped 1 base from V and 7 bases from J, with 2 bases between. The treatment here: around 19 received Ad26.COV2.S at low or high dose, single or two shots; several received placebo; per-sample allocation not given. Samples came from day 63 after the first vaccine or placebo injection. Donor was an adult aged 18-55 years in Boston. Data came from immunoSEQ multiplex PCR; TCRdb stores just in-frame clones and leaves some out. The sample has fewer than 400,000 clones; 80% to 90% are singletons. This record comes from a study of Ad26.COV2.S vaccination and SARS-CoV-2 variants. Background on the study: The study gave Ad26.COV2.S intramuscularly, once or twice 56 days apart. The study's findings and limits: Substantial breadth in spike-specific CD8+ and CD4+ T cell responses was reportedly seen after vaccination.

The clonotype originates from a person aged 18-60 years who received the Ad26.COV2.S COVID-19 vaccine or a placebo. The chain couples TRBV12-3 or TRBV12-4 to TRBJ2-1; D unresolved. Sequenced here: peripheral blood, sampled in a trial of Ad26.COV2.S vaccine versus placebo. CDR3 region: CASSLGNEQFF. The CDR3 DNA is TGTGCCAGCAGTTTAGGGAATGAGCAGTTCTTC.